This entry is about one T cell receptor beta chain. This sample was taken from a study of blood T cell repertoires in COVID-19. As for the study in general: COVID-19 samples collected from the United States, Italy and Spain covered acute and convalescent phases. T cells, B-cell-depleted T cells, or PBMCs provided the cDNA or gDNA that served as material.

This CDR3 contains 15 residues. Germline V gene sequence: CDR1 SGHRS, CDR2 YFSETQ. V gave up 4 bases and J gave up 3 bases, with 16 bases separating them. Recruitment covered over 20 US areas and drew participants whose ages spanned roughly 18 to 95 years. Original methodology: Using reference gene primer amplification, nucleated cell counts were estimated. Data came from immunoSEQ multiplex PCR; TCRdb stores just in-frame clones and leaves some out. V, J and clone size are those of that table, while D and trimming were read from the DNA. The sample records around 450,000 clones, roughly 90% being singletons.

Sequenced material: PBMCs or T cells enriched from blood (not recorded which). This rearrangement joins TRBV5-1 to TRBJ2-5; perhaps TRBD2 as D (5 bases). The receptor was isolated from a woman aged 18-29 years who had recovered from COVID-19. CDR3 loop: CASSPGLLREETQYF. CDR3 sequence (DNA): TGCGCCAGCAGCCCTGGACTCTTACGAGAAGAGACCCAGTACTTC.